The entry below gives a single TCR beta chain sequence along with its context. The same CDR3 also results from other DNA sequences found in this sample. This entry belongs to a study of blood T cell repertoires in COVID-19. TCRdb's table, derived via immunoSEQ multiplex PCR, lists solely in-frame clones and lacks some. The sample consists of around 420,000 clones, around 90% of them appearing once. The ends were cut back, 3 bases at V and 5 bases at J, with 13 bases in the middle. The V gene's germline CDR1 is KGHSH and CDR2 LQKENI. CDR3 length equals 14 residues. The receptor was isolated from a woman aged 40-49 years with acute COVID-19. Sequenced sample: PBMCs or T cells enriched from blood (not recorded which). The chain has TRBV18 and TRBJ1-2; possible D gene TRBD1, 5 bases. CDR3 bases: TGTGCCAGCTCACCCCCCGGGGGTGGGTATGGCTACACCTTC. As protein: CASSPPGGGYGYTF.